Listed below are T cell receptor beta chains from one sample, sequenced in a study of OX40 agonist ivuxolimab in advanced cancers. The method was immunoSEQ multiplex PCR; TCRdb's version includes in-frame clones alone and lacks a portion of them. This sample has around 80,000 clones, with more than 70% found just once. The sequenced sample was CD4+ or CD8+ T cells sorted from blood, obtained in a trial of the OX40 agonist ivuxolimab. The receptors here all came from an adult with an advanced solid tumor such as melanoma, head and neck, liver or kidney cancer. The CDR3 runs from the conserved cysteine through the conserved F or W. Fields, in order: D gene, clone size, J gene, V gene, CDR3 DNA, CDR3 protein. D genes are given only for firm matches. Size values are once, few and many counts, or a class for expanded clones, and some rows have none.

>NA|NA|TRBJ1-2|TRBV6-5
TGTGCCAGCAGTCCATGGGGCGGGGTGTATGGCTACACCTTC
CASSPWGGVYGYTF
>TRBD2|NA|TRBJ2-5|TRBV7-8
TGTGCCAGCAGCTTAATAGCGGGAGAAGAGACCCAGTACTTC
CASSLIAGEETQYF
>NA|NA|TRBJ1-3|TRBV2
TGTGCCAGCAGTGGGGGAGGGTCCCGATATTTT
CASSGGGSRYF
>NA|NA|TRBJ1-2|TRBV28
TGTGCCAGCAGACTGCCGGGGCGAACAAATGGCTACACCTTC
CASRLPGRTNGYTF
>TRBD2|NA|TRBJ2-7|TRBV7-4
TGTGCCAGCAGCTTAGGACTAGCGGGAGGGTCCCCTACCTACGAGCAGTACTTC
CASSLGLAGGSPTYEQYF
>TRBD2|NA|TRBJ2-3|TRBV2
TGTGCCAGCAGGGCCCCCCCAGGGAGGGCAACAGATACGCAGTATTTT
CASRAPPGRATDTQYF
>NA|NA|TRBJ2-3|TRBV21-1
TGTGCCAGCAGTGGACGGAGGCTCCGGGACAGCTACACAGATACGCAGTATTTT
CASSGRRLRDSYTDTQYF
>TRBD1|once|TRBJ2-7|TRBV15
TGTGCCACCAGCAATGACAGGGGTGGGACCTACGAGCAGTACTTC
CATSNDRGGTYEQYF
>TRBD1|once|TRBJ2-5|TRBV27
TGTGCCAGCAGTACCGACAGGGGGCACGGGGAGACCCAGTACTTC
CASSTDRGHGETQYF
>NA|NA|TRBJ2-2|TRBV2
TGTGCCAGCAAACTTCCTGCTGATATCGGGGAGCTGTTTTTT
CASKLPADIGELFF
>NA|NA|TRBJ2-3|TRBV19
TGTGCCAGTAGTATCACTGGGTTGTCGGATACGCAGTATTTT
CASSITGLSDTQYF
>TRBD2|NA|TRBJ2-7|TRBV19
TGTGCCAGTAGGGGAGGGGCGCGGGAGCAGTACTTC
CASRGGAREQYF
>TRBD1|NA|TRBJ2-1|TRBV27
TGTGCCAGCAGTTTCTCCGTCCCGGGACAGGGAATAGGGCAGTTCTTC
CASSFSVPGQGIGQFF
>NA|NA|TRBJ1-3|TRBV7-3
TGTGCCAGCAGTCAAGACTCTGGAAACACCATATATTTT
CASSQDSGNTIYF
>NA|NA|TRBJ1-6|TRBV19
TGTGCCAGTAGTTTCGGGAATTCACCCCTCCACTTT
CASSFGNSPLHF
>NA|NA|TRBJ2-5|TRBV2
TGTGCCAGCAGAACCGGGGCCGACGCAGGGACCCAGTACTTC
CASRTGADAGTQYF
>NA|NA|TRBJ1-1|TRBV7-2
TGTGCCAGCAGATCTGCGATCGGTAACACTGAAGCTTTCTTT
CASRSAIGNTEAFF
>NA|NA|TRBJ2-2|TRBV10-3
TGTGCCATCAGTGAGTCGACGGGGGAAACCGGGGAGCTGTTTTTT
CAISESTGETGELFF
>NA|NA|TRBJ2-4|TRBV18
TGTGCCAGCTCACCATCGCGGGACCGGGGAAACATTCAGTACTTC
CASSPSRDRGNIQYF
>TRBD1|NA|TRBJ2-5|TRBV16
TGTGCCAGCAGCCAATCGGGACAGCCTCAAGAGACCCAGTACTTC
CASSQSGQPQETQYF